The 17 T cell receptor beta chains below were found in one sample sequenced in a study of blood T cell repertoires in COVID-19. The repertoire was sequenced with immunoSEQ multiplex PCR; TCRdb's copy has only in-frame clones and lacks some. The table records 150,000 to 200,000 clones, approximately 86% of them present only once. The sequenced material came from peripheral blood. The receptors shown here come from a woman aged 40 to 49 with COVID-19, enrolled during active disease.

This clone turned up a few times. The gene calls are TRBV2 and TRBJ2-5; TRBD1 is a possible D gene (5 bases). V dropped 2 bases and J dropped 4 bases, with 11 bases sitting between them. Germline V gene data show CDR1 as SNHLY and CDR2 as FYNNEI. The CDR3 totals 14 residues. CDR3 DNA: TGTGCCAGCAGTGAACGGCAGGGTGGAGAGACCCAGTACTTC. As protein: CASSERQGGETQYF. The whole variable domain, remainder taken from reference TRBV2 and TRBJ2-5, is EPEVTQTPSHQVTQMGQEVILRCVPISNHLYFYWYRQILGQKVEFLVSFYNNEISEKSEIFDDQFSVERPDGSNFTLKIRSTKLEDSAMYFCASSERQGGETQYFGPGTRLLVL.

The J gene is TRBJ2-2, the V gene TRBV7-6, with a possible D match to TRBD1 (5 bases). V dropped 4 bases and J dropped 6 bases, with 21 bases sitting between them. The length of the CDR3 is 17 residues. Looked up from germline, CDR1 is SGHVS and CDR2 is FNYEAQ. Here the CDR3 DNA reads TGTGCCAGCAGCTCCATTAACGCTCAGGGATCCTCCGGGGAGCTGTTTTTT. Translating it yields CASSSINAQGSSGELFF. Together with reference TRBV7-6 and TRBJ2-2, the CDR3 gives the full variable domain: GAGVSQSPRYKVTKRGQDVALRCDPISGHVSLYWYRQALGQGPEFLTYFNYEAQQDKSGLPNDRFSAERPEGSISTLTIQRTEQRDSAMYRCASSSINAQGSSGELFFGEGSRLTVL.

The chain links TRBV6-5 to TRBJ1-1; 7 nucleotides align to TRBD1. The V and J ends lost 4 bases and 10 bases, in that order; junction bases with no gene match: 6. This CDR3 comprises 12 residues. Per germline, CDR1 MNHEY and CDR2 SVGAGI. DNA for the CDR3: TGTGCCAGCAGTTCGGACAGGTCTGTAGCTTTCTTT. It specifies CASSSDRSVAFF.

CDR3 region: CATSDLFGEKLFF. The CDR3 DNA reads as TGTGCCACCAGTGATTTGTTTGGCGAAAAACTGTTTTTT. The V gene is TRBV24-1, the J gene TRBJ1-4; D gene unclear. Trimming removed 0 bases at V and 8 bases at J, with 6 bases between. This CDR3 has 13 amino acids. The germline V gene encodes CDR1 KGHDR and CDR2 SFDVKD.

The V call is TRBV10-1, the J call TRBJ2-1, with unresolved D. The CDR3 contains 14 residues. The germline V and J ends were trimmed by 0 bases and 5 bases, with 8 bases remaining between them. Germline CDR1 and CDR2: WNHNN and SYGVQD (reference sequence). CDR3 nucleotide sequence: TGCGCCAGCAGTGAGTCCCCCCAGAACAATGAGCAGTTCTTC. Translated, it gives CASSESPQNNEQFF.

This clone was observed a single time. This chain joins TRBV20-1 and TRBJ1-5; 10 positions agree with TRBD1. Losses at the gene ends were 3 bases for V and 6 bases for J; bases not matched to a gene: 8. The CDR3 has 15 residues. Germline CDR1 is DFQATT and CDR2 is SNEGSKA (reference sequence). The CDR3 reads CSASQGTGVSQPQHF. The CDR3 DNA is TGCAGTGCTAGTCAGGGGACAGGGGTAAGTCAGCCCCAGCATTTT.

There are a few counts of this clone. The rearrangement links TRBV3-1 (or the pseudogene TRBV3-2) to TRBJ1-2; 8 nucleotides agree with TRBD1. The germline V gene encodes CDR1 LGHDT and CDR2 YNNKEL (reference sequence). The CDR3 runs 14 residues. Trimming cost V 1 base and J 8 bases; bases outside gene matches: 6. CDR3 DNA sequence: TGTGCCAGCAGCCAAGGGACAGGGCTTCCGGGCTACACCTTC. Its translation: CASSQGTGLPGYTF.

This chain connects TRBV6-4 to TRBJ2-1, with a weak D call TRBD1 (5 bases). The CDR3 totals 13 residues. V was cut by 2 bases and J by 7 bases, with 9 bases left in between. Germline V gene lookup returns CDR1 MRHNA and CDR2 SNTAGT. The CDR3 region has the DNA TGTGCCAGCAGTGACATTCAGGGAAATGAGCAGTTCTTC. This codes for CASSDIQGNEQFF.

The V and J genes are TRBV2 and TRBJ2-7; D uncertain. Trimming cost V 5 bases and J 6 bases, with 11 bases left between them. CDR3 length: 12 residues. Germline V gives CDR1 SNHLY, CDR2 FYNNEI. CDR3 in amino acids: CASSTLVSEQYV. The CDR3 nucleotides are TGTGCCAGCAGTACCCTAGTCTCCGAGCAGTACGTC.

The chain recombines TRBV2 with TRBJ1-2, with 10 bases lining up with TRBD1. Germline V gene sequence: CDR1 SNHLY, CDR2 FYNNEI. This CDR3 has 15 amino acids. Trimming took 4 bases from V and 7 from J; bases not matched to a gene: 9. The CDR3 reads CASSVGQGGTGGYTF. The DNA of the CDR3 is TGTGCCAGCAGTGTCGGACAGGGGGGGACGGGTGGCTACACCTTC.

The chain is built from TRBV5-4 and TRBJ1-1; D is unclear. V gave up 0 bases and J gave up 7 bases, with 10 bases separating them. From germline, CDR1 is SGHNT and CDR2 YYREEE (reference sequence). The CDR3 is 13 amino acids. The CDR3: CASSLAFQDEAFF. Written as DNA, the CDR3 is TGTGCCAGCAGCTTGGCATTCCAGGATGAAGCTTTCTTT.

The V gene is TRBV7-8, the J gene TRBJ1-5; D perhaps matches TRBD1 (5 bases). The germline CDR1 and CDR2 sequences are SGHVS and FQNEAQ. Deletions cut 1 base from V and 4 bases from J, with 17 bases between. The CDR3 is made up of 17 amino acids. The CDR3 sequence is CASSLEVAGFVNQPQHF. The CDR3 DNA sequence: TGTGCCAGCAGCTTAGAAGTGGCAGGGTTTGTGAATCAGCCCCAGCATTTT.

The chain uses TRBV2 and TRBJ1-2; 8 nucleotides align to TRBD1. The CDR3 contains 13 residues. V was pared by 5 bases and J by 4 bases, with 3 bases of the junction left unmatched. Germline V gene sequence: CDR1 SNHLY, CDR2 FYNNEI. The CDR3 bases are TGTGCCAGCAGTAGGACAGGGATCTATGGCTACACCTTC. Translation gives CASSRTGIYGYTF.

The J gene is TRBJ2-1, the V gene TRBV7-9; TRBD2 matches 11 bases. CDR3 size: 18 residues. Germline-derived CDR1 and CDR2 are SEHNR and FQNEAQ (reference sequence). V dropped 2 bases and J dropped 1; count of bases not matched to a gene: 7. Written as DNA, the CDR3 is TGTGCCAGCAGCTTACTAGCGGGGGGTTTGGTGTCCTACAATGAGCAGTTCTTC. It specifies CASSLLAGGLVSYNEQFF.

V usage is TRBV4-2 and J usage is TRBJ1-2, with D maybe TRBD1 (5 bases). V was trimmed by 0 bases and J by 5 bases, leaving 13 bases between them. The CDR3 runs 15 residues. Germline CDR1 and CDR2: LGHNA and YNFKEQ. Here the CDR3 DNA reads TGTGCCAGCAGCCAAGATGGGCAGGGTTGGTATGGCTACACCTTC. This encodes CASSQDGQGWYGYTF.

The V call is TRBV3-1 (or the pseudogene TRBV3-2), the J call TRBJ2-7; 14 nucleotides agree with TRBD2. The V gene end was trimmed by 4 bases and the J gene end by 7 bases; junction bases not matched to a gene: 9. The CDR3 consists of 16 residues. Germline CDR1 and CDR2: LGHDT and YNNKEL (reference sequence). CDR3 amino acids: CASSRVRGLAGAEQYF. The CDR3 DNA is TGTGCCAGCAGCCGGGTCCGGGGACTAGCGGGAGCTGAGCAGTACTTC.

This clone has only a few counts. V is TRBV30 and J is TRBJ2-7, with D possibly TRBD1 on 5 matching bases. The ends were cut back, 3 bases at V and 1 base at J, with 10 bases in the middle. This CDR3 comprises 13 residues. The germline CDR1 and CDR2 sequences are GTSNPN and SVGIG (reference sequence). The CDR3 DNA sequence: TGTGCCTGGAGACAGACAGTATCCTACGAGCAGTACTTC. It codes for CAWRQTVSYEQYF. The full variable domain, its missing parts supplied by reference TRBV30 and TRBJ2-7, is SQTIHQWPATLVQPVGSPLSLECTVEGTSNPNLYWYRQAAGRGLQLLFYSVGIGQISSEVPQNLSASRPQDRQFILSSKKLLLSDSGFYLCAWRQTVSYEQYFGPGTRLTVT.